The 21 T cell receptor beta chains reported below all come from one sample, sequenced in a study of cytomegalovirus exposure and HLA in healthy donors. Only in-frame clones appear in the TCRdb table, and some are missing; sequencing was by immunoSEQ multiplex PCR. The table includes 200,000 to 250,000 clones, around four fifths detected once. Sequencing was performed on PBMCs. Receptors originate from a woman aged 25 to 45 in good health and CMV-seropositive.

CDR3 loop: CASSRTGLNQPQHF. For the CDR3, the DNA is TGTGCCAGTAGTAGGACAGGGTTGAATCAGCCCCAGCATTTT. The V and J genes are TRBV19 and TRBJ1-5, with 8 bases lining up with TRBD1. CDR3 length: 14 amino acids. Losses at the gene ends were 4 bases for V and 4 bases for J; bases not matched to a gene: 3. Germline V lookup: CDR1 LNHDA, CDR2 SQIVND (reference sequence).

This clone appeared a single time. The chain is built from TRBV10-1 and TRBJ2-1; D is unclear. The CDR3 is 16 amino acids. Germline values: CDR1 WNHNN, CDR2 SYGVQD (reference sequence). Trimming pared 3 bases from V and 0 bases from J, leaving 12 bases between. The chain's CDR3 is CASSDIRASSYNEQFF. The CDR3 region has the DNA TGCGCCAGCAGTGATATCCGCGCGAGCTCCTACAATGAGCAGTTCTTC.

V is TRBV2 and J is TRBJ1-1, with TRBD1 identical over 7 bases. After removal of 5 bases from V and 5 bases from J, the junction contained 5 bases not matched to a gene. CDR1 and CDR2 from the germline V gene are SNHLY and FYNNEI. The CDR3 is made up of 13 amino acids. This CDR3 reads CASSPQGTTEAFF. CDR3 in DNA: TGTGCCAGCAGTCCACAGGGGACGACTGAAGCTTTCTTT.

Written as DNA, the CDR3 is TGTGCCTGGAGTGCGGGACAGGGGGCTCAGGACGAGCAGTACTTC. It translates to CAWSAGQGAQDEQYF. The J gene is TRBJ2-7, the V gene TRBV30, with 12 bases aligning to TRBD1. J was trimmed by 5 bases and V by 1 base; bases with no gene match: 6. This CDR3 region has 15 residues. Germline CDR1 is GTSNPN and CDR2 is SVGIG (reference sequence).

The V call is TRBV14, the J call TRBJ2-7; no firm D call. This CDR3 spans 12 amino acids. The V gene lost 0 bases and the J gene lost 3 bases, with 3 bases spanning the gap. Germline values: CDR1 SGHDN, CDR2 FVKESK. The CDR3 reads CASSQDSYEQYF. Here the CDR3 DNA reads TGTGCCAGCAGCCAAGACAGCTACGAGCAGTACTTC.

DNA for the CDR3: TGTGCCAGCAGCCCAGGAGAGACAGGGGGCCAAGAGACCCAGTACTTC. Residues: CASSPGETGGQETQYF. V and J are TRBV9 and TRBJ2-5; TRBD1 aligns across 9 bases. CDR1 is SGDLS and CDR2 is YYNGEE in the germline V gene. The junction had 8 bases not matched to a gene; V was cut back by 4 bases and J by 1 base. The CDR3 covers 16 residues.

DNA of the CDR3: TGCGCCAGCAGCTTGGCTGGGGCGGGAAGCTATGGCTACACCTTC. It specifies CASSLAGAGSYGYTF. This chain links TRBV5-1 with TRBJ1-2, with a tentative D call TRBD1 (5 bases). Trimming pared 0 bases from V and 4 bases from J, leaving 13 bases between. Germline values: CDR1 SGHRS, CDR2 YFSETQ. The CDR3 covers 15 residues.

This chain connects TRBV6-4 to TRBJ2-7, with 8 positions matching TRBD2. With 6 bases clipped from V and 1 base from J, the junction kept 17 bases outside the gene matches. CDR1 MRHNA and CDR2 SNTAGT come from the germline V gene. The CDR3 sequence is 18 residues long. The CDR3 here is CASSSDMTGGPVSYEQYF. CDR3 DNA: TGTGCCAGCAGCAGTGACATGACGGGAGGGCCAGTATCCTACGAGCAGTACTTC.

Note on this clone: Relative to the germline gene, one junction end is altered; a read error may explain this. This CDR3 is CASSLSRSNQPQHF. CDR3 nucleotide sequence: TGTGCCAGCAGCTTATCTCGGAGCAATCAGCCCCAGCATTTT. This sequence joins TRBV27 and TRBJ1-5; D unresolved. CDR3 size: 14 residues. Germline CDR1 is MNHEY and CDR2 is SMNVEV (reference sequence).

The chain has TRBV6-1 and TRBJ1-2; no clear D. CDR3 length equals 15 residues. V was pared by 4 bases and J by 0 bases, with 12 bases between. Germline CDR1 reads MNHNS; CDR2 reads SASEGT. The CDR3 loop is CASSATAFTNYGYTF. CDR3 DNA sequence: TGTGCCAGCAGTGCCACAGCCTTTACTAACTATGGCTACACCTTC.

V usage is TRBV28 and J usage is TRBJ2-5, with D possibly being TRBD2 (6 bases). The germline V gene has CDR1 MDHEN and CDR2 SYDVKM. The ends were cut back, 4 bases at V and 4 bases at J, with 13 bases in the middle. The CDR3 totals 14 residues. The CDR3 DNA follows: TGTGCCAGCAGTTATACGCGGGGAGGAGAGACCCAGTACTTC. This gives the protein CASSYTRGGETQYF.

This clone was recorded once. This sequence joins TRBV5-1 and TRBJ2-1, with 9 bases matching TRBD2. This CDR3 is built from 15 residues. With 6 bases clipped from V and 3 bases from J, the junction kept 7 bases outside the gene matches. The germline V gene encodes CDR1 SGHRS and CDR2 YFSETQ. In DNA, the CDR3 is TGCGCCAGCACCTTAGCGGGAGCCGACTACAATGAGCAGTTCTTC. It specifies CASTLAGADYNEQFF.

The chain joins TRBV30 to TRBJ2-1; D might be TRBD2 (5 bases). Deletions cut 0 bases from V and 3 bases from J, with 9 bases between. The CDR3 covers 14 residues. Germline-derived CDR1 and CDR2 are GTSNPN and SVGIG (reference sequence). The CDR3 here is CAWSVGGFYNEQFF. The DNA for the CDR3 is TGTGCCTGGAGTGTAGGAGGCTTCTACAATGAGCAGTTCTTC. The whole variable domain, filled in from reference TRBV30 and TRBJ2-1, reads SQTIHQWPATLVQPVGSPLSLECTVEGTSNPNLYWYRQAAGRGLQLLFYSVGIGQISSEVPQNLSASRPQDRQFILSSKKLLLSDSGFYLCAWSVGGFYNEQFFGPGTRLTVL.

V gene TRBV6-5 combines with J gene TRBJ2-2; 7 bases are a match to TRBD1. After removal of 5 bases from V and 6 bases from J, the junction contained 9 bases not matched to a gene. The CDR3 loop spans 15 amino acids. Germline V gene sequence: CDR1 MNHEY, CDR2 SVGAGI. As DNA, the CDR3 is TGTGCCAGCAGTCTCTCAGGGACAGCGGCCGGGGAGCTGTTTTTT. This codes for CASSLSGTAAGELFF.

The chain carries TRBV7-9 and TRBJ1-2; D may be TRBD1 (6 bases). The CDR3 covers 13 residues. With 3 bases removed from V and 10 bases from J, the gap between germline ends came to 15 bases. Germline lookup yields CDR1 SEHNR and CDR2 FQNEAQ (reference sequence). DNA of the CDR3: TGTGCCAGCAGCTTGGGGGCGGGGAGTGCCTACACCTTC. Protein: CASSLGAGSAYTF.

This clone has only one observation. The chain joins TRBV6-6 to TRBJ2-1; 8 bases line up with TRBD1. J lost 8 bases, V lost 2 bases, and 11 bases had no gene match. There are 16 residues in the CDR3. Looked up from germline, CDR1 is MNHNY and CDR2 is SVGAGI (reference sequence). This chain's CDR3 is CASSYPDRADQYEQFF. In DNA, the CDR3 is TGTGCCAGCAGTTACCCGGACAGGGCGGATCAATATGAGCAGTTCTTC.

The V gene is TRBV30, the J gene TRBJ2-7, with 9 bases lining up with TRBD1. Germline-derived CDR1 and CDR2 are GTSNPN and SVGIG (reference sequence). V lost 0 bases, J lost 2 bases, and 11 bases stayed unmatched. CDR3 size: 17 residues. The CDR3 DNA sequence: TGTGCCTGGAGTGTAACCGAGGGGGACAGGGCCACCTACGAGCAGTACTTC. Translating it yields CAWSVTEGDRATYEQYF.

Here the CDR3 reads CASSLFGESISNEQFF. In DNA form, the CDR3 reads TGCGCCAGCAGCTTGTTCGGGGAGTCTATAAGCAATGAGCAGTTCTTC. The V gene is TRBV5-1, the J gene TRBJ2-1, with D tentatively TRBD2 (5 bases). In germline, CDR1 is SGHRS, CDR2 YFSETQ. Trimming pared 1 base from V and 6 bases from J, leaving 17 bases between. CDR3 length: 16 residues.

The chain couples TRBV19 to TRBJ2-7, with TRBD1 matching 11 bases. This CDR3 is 12 amino acids long. J was trimmed by 7 bases and V by 10 bases; bases with no gene match: 6. The V gene's germline CDR1 is LNHDA and CDR2 SQIVND (reference sequence). The CDR3 region is CATGQGAVEQYF. CDR3 nucleotides: TGTGCCACTGGACAGGGGGCGGTGGAGCAGTACTTC.

This clone showed up just once. The chain recombines TRBV11-2 with TRBJ1-3; 10 bases match TRBD1. Trimming cost V 5 bases and J 5 bases; bases outside gene matches: 3. In germline, CDR1 is SGHAT, CDR2 FQNNGV. The CDR3 covers 14 residues. CDR3 bases: TGTGCCAGCAGCCGGGGACAGGGGAGAAACACCATATATTTT. Translated, it gives CASSRGQGRNTIYF.

This sequence joins TRBV11-2 and TRBJ1-3, with TRBD1 matching 10 bases. This CDR3 comprises 15 residues. The germline CDR1 and CDR2 sequences are SGHAT and FQNNGV. Trimming at V came to 3 bases and at J to 2 bases, leaving 1 base not matched to a gene. The CDR3 DNA follows: TGTGCCAGCAGCTTGGGGACAGGGGCTGGAAACACCATATATTTT. This translates into CASSLGTGAGNTIYF.